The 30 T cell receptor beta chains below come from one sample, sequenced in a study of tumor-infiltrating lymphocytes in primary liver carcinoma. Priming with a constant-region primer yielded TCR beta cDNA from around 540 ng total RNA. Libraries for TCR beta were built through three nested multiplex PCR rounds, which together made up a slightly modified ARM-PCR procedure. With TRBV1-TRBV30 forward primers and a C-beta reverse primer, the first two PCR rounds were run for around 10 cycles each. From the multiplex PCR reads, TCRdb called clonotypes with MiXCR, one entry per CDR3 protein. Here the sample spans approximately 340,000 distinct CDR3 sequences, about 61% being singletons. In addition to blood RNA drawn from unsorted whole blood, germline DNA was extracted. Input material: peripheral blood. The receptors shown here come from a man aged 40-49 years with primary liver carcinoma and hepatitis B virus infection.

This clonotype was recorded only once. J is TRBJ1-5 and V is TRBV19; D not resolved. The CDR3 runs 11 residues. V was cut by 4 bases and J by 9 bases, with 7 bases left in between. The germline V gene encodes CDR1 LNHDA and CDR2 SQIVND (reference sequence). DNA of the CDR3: TGTGCCAGTAGTACCCTTGGGCCCCAGCATTTT. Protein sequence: CASSTLGPQHF.

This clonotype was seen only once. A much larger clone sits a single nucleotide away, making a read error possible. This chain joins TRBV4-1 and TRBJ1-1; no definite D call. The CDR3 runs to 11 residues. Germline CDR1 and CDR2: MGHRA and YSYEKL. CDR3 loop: CASTQNTEAFF. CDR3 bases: TGCGCCAGCACCCAAAACACTGAAGCTTTCTTT.

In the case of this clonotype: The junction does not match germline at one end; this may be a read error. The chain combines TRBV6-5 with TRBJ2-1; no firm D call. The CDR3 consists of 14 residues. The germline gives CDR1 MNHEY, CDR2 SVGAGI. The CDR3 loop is CVSSYVGGLNEQFF. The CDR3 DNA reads TGTGTCAGCAGTTACGTTGGCGGCCTCAATGAGCAGTTCTTC.

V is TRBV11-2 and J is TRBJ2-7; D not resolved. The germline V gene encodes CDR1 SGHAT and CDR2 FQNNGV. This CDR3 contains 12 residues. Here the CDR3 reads CVTSLDLGEQYF. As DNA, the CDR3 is TGTGTCACCAGCTTAGATTTGGGGGAGCAGTACTTC.

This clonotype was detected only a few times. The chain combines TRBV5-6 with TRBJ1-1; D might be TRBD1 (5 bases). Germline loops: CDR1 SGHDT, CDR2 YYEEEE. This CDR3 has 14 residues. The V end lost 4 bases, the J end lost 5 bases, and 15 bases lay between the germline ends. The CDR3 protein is CASSPPGRETEAFF. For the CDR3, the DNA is TGTGCCAGCAGCCCCCCCGGCAGGGAAACTGAAGCTTTCTTT.

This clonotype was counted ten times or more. CDR3 sequence: CASSLEVGSNEQYF. The CDR3 bases are TGTGCCAGCAGCTTAGAGGTGGGGAGCAACGAGCAGTACTTC. The genes are TRBV11-3 and TRBJ2-7, with TRBD2 as a possible D gene (5 bases). Germline V CDR1 and CDR2: SGHNT, YENEEA. V was trimmed by 0 bases and J by 5 bases, leaving 11 bases between them. This CDR3 has 14 amino acids.

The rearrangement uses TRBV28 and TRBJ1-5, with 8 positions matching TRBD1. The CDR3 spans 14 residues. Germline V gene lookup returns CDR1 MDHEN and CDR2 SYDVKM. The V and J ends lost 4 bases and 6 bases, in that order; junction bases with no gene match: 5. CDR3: CASSSDRALQPQHF. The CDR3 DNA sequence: TGTGCCAGCAGTTCGGACAGGGCCCTTCAGCCCCAGCATTTT.

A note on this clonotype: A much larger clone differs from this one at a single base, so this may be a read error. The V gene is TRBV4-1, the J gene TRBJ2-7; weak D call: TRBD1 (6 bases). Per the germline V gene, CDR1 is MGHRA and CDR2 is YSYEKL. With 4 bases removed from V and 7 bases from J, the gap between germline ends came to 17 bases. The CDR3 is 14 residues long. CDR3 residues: CASSLGQRAGEQYF. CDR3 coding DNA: TGCGCCAGCAGCCTTGGACAGAGGGCAGGGGAGCAGTACTTC.

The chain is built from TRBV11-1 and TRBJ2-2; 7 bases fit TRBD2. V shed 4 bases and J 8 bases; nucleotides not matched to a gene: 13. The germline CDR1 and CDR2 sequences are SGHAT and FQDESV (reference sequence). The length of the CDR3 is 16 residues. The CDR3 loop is CASSYRRLATTGELFF. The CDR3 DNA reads TGTGCCAGCAGCTATCGGAGACTAGCAACCACAGGGGAGCTGTTTTTT.

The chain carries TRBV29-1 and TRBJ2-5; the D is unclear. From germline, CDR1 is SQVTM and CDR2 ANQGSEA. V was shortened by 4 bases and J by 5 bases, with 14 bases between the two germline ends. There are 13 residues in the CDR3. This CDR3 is CSVGEFCTETQYF. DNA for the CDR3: TGCAGCGTTGGGGAATTTTGTACGGAGACCCAGTACTTC.

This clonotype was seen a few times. The CDR3 DNA reads as TGTGCCAGCAGCGTCGAAGGACAGGCGAAAACTGAAGCTTTCTTT. Protein product: CASSVEGQAKTEAFF. The V and J genes are TRBV28 and TRBJ1-1; 7 bases agree with TRBD1. Trimming at V came to 6 bases and at J to 5 bases, leaving 12 bases not matched to a gene. The CDR3 length is 15 residues. Per germline, CDR1 MDHEN and CDR2 SYDVKM.

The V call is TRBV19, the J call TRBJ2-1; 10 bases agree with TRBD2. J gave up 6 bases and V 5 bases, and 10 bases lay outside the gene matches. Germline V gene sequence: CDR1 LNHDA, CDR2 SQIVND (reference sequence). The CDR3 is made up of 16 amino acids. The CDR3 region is CASSHLAGARGNEQFF. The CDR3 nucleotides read TGTGCCAGTAGTCACCTAGCGGGGGCGAGGGGCAATGAGCAGTTCTTC.

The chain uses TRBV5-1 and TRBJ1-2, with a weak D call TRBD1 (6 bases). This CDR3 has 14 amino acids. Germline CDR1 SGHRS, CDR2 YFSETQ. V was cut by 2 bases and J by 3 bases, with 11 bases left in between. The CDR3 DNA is TGCGCCAGCAGCTTCAGGTCAGGGGACTATGGCTACACCTTC. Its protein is CASSFRSGDYGYTF.

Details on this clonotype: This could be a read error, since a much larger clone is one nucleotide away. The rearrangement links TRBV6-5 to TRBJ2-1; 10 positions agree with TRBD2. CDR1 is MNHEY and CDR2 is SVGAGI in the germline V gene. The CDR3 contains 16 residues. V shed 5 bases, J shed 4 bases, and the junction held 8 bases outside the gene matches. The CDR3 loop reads CASSQKSSGSYNEQFF. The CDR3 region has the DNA TGTGCCAGCAGTCAAAAATCTAGCGGGAGTTACAATGAGCAGTTCTTC.

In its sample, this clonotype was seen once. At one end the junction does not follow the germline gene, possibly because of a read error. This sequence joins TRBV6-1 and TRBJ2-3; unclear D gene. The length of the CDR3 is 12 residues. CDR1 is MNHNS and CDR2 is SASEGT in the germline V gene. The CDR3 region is CDSSEDVDTQYF. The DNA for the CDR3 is TGTGACAGCAGTGAAGACGTAGATACACAATATTTT.

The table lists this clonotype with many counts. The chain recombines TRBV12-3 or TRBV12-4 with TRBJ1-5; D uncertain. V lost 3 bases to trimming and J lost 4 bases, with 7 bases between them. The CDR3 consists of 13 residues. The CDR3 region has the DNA TGTGCCAGCAGTTTTGAGGCGAATCAGCCCCAGCATTTT. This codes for CASSFEANQPQHF.

The CDR3 spells CASSTKVGTAGEQYF. CDR3 coding DNA: TGTGCCAGCAGTACCAAGGTCGGGACAGCGGGCGAGCAGTACTTC. This chain uses TRBV2 with TRBJ2-7; weak D call: TRBD1 (7 bases). Trimming took off 5 bases at V and 6 bases at J, with 20 bases between the two ends. Germline assignment: CDR1 SNHLY and CDR2 FYNNEI. The CDR3 contains 15 residues.

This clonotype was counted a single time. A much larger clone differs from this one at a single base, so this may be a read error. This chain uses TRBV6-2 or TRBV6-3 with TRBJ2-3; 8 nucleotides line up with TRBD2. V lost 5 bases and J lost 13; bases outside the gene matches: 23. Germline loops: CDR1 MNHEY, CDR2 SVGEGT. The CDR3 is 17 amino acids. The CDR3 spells CASSARPRGSGSRREYF. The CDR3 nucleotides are TGTGCCAGCAGTGCACGGCCCCGGGGAAGCGGGAGTCGAAGAGAGTATTTT.

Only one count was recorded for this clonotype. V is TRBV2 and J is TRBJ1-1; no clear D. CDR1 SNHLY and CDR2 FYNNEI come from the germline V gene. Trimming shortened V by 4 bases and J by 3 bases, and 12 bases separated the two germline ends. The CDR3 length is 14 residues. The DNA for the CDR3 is TGTGCCAGCAGTGGACCGACGAGCGACACTGAAGCTTTCTTT. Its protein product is CASSGPTSDTEAFF.

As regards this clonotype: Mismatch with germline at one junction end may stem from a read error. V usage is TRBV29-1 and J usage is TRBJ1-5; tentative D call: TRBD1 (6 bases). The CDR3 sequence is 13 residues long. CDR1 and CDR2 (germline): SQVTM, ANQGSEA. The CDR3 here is CSVVGQINQRQHF. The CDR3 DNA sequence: TGCAGCGTTGTCGGACAGATCAATCAGCGCCAGCATTTC.

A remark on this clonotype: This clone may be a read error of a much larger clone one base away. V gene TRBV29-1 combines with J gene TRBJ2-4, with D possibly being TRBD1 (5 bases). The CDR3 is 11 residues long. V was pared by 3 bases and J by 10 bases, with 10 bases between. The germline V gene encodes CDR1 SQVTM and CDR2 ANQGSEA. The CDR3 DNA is TGCAGCGTTGACACAGGAAAGATTCAGTACTTC. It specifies CSVDTGKIQYF.

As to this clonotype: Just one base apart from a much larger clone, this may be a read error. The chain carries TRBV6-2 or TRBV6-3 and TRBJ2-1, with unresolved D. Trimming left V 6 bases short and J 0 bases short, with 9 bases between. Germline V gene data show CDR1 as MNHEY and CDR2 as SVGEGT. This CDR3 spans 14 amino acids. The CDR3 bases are TGTGCCAGCAGCGCGACTCCCTCCTACAATGAGCAGTTCTTC. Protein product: CASSATPSYNEQFF.

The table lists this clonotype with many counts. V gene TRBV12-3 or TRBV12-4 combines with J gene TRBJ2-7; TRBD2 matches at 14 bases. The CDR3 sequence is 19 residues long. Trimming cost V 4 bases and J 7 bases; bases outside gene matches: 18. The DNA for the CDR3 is TGTGCCAGCAGTTCGAGGACTAGCGGGAGGCCCCTCCTCTCGGGGGAGCAGTACTTC. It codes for CASSSRTSGRPLLSGEQYF.

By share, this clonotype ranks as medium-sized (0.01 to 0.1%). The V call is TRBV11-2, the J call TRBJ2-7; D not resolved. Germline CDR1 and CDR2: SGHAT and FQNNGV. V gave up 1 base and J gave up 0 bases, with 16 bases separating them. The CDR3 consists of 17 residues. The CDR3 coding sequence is TGTGCCAGCAGCTTAGTAGGGCAGCTAAACCCCTCCTACGAGCAGTACTTC. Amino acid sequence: CASSLVGQLNPSYEQYF.

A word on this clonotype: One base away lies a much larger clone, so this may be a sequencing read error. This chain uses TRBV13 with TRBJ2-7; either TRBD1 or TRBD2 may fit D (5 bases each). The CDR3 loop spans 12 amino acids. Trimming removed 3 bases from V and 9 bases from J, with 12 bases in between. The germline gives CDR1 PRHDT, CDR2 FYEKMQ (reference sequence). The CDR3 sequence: CASSFARGGQYF. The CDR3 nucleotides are TGTGCCAGCAGCTTCGCGAGGGGTGGGCAGTACTTC.

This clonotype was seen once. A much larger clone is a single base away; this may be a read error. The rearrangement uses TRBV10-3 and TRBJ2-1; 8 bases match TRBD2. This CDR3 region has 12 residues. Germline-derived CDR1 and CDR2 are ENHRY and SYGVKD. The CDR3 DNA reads TGTGCCATCAGTGACTCCGGACTAGCAGCCAGCTTC. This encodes CAISDSGLAASF.

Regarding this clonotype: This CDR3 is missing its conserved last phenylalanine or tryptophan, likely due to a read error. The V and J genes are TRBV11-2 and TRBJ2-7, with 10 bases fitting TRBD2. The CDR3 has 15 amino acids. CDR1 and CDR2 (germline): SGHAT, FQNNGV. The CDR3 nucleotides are TGTACCAGCAGCTTGGCACTAGCGGGAATCTACGAGCAGTACATC. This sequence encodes CTSSLALAGIYEQYI.

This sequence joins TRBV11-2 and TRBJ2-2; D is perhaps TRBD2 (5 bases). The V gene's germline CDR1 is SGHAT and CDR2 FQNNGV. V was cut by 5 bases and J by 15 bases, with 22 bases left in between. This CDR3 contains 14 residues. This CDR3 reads CASSARPPPGEMFF. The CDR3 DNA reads TGTGCCAGCAGCGCCCGTCCCCCCCCCGGGGAAATGTTTTTT.

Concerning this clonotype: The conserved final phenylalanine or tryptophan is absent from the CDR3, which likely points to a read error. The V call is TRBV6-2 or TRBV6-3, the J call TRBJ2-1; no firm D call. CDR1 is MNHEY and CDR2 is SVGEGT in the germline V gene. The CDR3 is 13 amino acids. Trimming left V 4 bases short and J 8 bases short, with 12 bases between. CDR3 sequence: CASSCASYYEQFL. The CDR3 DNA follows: TGTGCCAGCAGTTGCGCTAGTTACTATGAGCAGTTCTTA.

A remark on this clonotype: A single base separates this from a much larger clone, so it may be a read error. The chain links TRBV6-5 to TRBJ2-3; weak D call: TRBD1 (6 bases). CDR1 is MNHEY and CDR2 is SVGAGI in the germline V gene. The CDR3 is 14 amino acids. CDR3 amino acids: CASSYRDRSDTRYF. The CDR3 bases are TGTGCCAGCAGTTACCGTGACAGGTCAGATACGCGGTATTTT.